Included here is one TCR beta chain sequence, with context. Random hexamers were used to reverse transcribe roughly 0.45 to 1 ug of RNA. Across 54 Vbeta and 13 Jbeta, immunoSEQ multiplex PCR amplified TCR beta CDR3. TCRdb reanalysed the immunoSEQ multiplex PCR reads using MiXCR and keeps one entry per CDR3 protein. The table lists about 300,000 distinct CDR3 sequences, 70% to 90% of them singletons. This record comes from a study of CD8 T cells in Susac syndrome. The patients serving as multiple sclerosis controls were treatment-naive. They had stable or active relapsing-remitting disease and fulfilled revised McDonald criteria. This CDR3 is built from 16 residues. V was clipped by 2 bases and J by 0 bases, with 11 bases between them. Germline-derived CDR1 and CDR2 are SGHAT and FQNNGV.

The J gene is TRBJ2-1, the V gene TRBV11-2; D call uncertain. The receptor comes from a human donor with multiple sclerosis. The material sequenced was CD8+ T cells from PBMCs. CDR3 region: CASSLSGGISYNEQFF. In DNA, the CDR3 is TGTGCCAGCAGCTTATCCGGCGGAATCTCCTACAATGAGCAGTTCTTC. Full variable domain (rest looked up from reference TRBV11-2 and TRBJ2-1): EAGVAQSPRYKIIEKRQSVAFWCNPISGHATLYWYQQILGQGPKLLIQFQNNGVVDDSQLPKDRFSAERLKGVDSTLKIQPAKLEDSAVYLCASSLSGGISYNEQFFGPGTRLTVL.